The 30 T cell receptor beta chains below come from one sample, sequenced in a study of CD8 T cells in ankylosing spondylitis (dated by TCRdb to 2016 to 2017). Overall results and qualifications from the work: Blood from ankylosing spondylitis patients appeared to be characterized by a TCR beta motif composed of under 10 highly homologous amino acid variants.

Libraries were built with 5' RACE. The sequencing machine was an Illumina HiSeq 2500. TCRdb trimmed the raw reads at Q25, called clones with MiXCR and kept productive beta chains. Each entry merges the rows of one CDR3 protein and shows their most common DNA and genes. The sample table records more than 100,000 distinct CDR3 sequences; more than 15% of these occur just once. Approximately 30% of the sample is taken by the ten largest. These TCRs' antigens remain unknown. Sequenced sample: blood, either unsorted or a sorted T cell fraction (not recorded which). The receptors shown here come from a male donor with ankylosing spondylitis.

The chain is built from TRBV4-1 and TRBJ2-1; no definite D call. Germline CDR1 MGHRA, CDR2 YSYEKL. CDR3 length: 14 residues. V lost 5 bases to trimming and J lost 4 bases, with 12 bases between them. The CDR3, as DNA: TGCGCCAGCAGCTTAGAAGGAGATTACAATGAGCAGTTCTTC. Encoded protein: CASSLEGDYNEQFF.

This chain connects TRBV20-1 to TRBJ2-7; D possibly corresponds to TRBD2 (6 bases). This CDR3 is built from 16 residues. Trimming removed 3 bases from V and 4 bases from J, with 22 bases in between. Germline loops: CDR1 DFQATT, CDR2 SNEGSKA (reference sequence). CDR3 coding DNA: TGCAGTGCTAGCGACCCGGGGGAGTCATCACTTTACGAGCAGTACTTC. Its translation is CSASDPGESSLYEQYF.

This clonotype came up a few times. The rearrangement joins TRBV27 to TRBJ2-1; 10 positions agree with TRBD2. CDR3 length: 15 amino acids. J was trimmed by 1 base and V by 5 bases; bases with no gene match: 2. CDR1 and CDR2 from the germline V gene are MNHEY and SMNVEV (reference sequence). The CDR3 region is CASSQAGGSYNEQFF. In DNA, the CDR3 is TGTGCCAGCAGTCAAGCGGGAGGGTCCTACAATGAGCAGTTCTTC.

This clonotype was observed a few times. V and J are TRBV29-1 and TRBJ1-2, with a weak D call TRBD1 (5 bases). Germline loops: CDR1 SQVTM, CDR2 ANQGSEA. This CDR3 region has 15 residues. Trimming took 0 bases from V and 1 from J, leaving 12 bases between them. The CDR3 region has the DNA TGCAGCGTTGAAGATAGGGGAGGAGATAACTATGGCTACACCTTC. This sequence encodes CSVEDRGGDNYGYTF. Full variable domain (remainder filled in from reference TRBV29-1 and TRBJ1-2): SAVISQKPSRDICQRGTSLTIQCQVDSQVTMMFWYRQQPGQSLTLIATANQGSEATYESGFVIDKFPISRPNLTFSTLTVSNMSPEDSSIYLCSVEDRGGDNYGYTFGSGTRLTVV.

V and J are TRBV6-2 or TRBV6-3 and TRBJ2-7; tentatively, D is TRBD2 (6 bases). Trimming pared 2 bases from V and 2 bases from J, leaving 16 bases between. The CDR3 covers 16 residues. Germline CDR1 is MNHEY and CDR2 is SVGEGT. DNA of the CDR3: TGTGCCAGCAGTTACCGGGGGTTTGAGCGAACCTACGAGCAGTACTTC. Residues: CASSYRGFERTYEQYF.

This clonotype was seen at least ten times. The gene calls are TRBV5-1 and TRBJ2-5; TRBD2 is a possible D gene (6 bases). The CDR3 contains 13 residues. In germline, CDR1 is SGHRS, CDR2 YFSETQ. The germline V and J ends were trimmed by 3 bases and 3 bases, with 9 bases remaining between them. DNA of the CDR3: TGCGCCAGCAGCTCAAGACTAGAAGAGACCCAGTACTTC. Its translation: CASSSRLEETQYF. Filled out from reference TRBV5-1 and TRBJ2-5, the complete variable domain reads KAGVTQTPRYLIKTRGQQVTLSCSPISGHRSVSWYQQTPGQGLQFLFEYFSETQRNKGNFPGRFSGRQFSNSRSEMNVSTLELGDSALYLCASSSRLEETQYFGPGTRLLVL.

The chain couples TRBV4-1 to TRBJ2-7; 7 nucleotides agree with TRBD2. With 4 bases clipped from V and 4 bases from J, the junction kept 10 bases outside the gene matches. Germline values: CDR1 MGHRA, CDR2 YSYEKL. There are 15 residues in the CDR3. The CDR3 bases are TGCGCCAGCAGCCCGCAGGCGGGAGCGTTATACGAGCAGTACTTC. Translating it yields CASSPQAGALYEQYF.

The chain is built from TRBV5-1 and TRBJ1-5; a weak D match, TRBD1 (5 bases). V shed 9 bases and J shed 4 bases, with 14 bases lying between them. The germline gives CDR1 SGHRS, CDR2 YFSETQ. The CDR3 spans 13 residues. The DNA of the CDR3 is TGCGCCATCGCCCCAGGGTGTAATCAGCCCCAGCATTTT. Protein product: CAIAPGCNQPQHF.

CDR3 coding DNA: TGTGCTAGTGGTTTGGTCCGAGGGACCGAAGTGGAGCTAGACAATGAGCAGTTCTTC. This codes for CASGLVRGTEVELDNEQFF. The chain links TRBV12-5 to TRBJ2-1; the D call may be TRBD1 or TRBD2 (5 bases each). The germline V and J ends were trimmed by 0 bases and 5 bases, with 23 bases remaining between them. Germline CDR1 LGHNT, CDR2 FRNRAP. The CDR3 loop spans 19 amino acids. The full variable domain, completed using reference TRBV12-5 and TRBJ2-1, is DARVTQTPRHKVTEMGQEVTMRCQPILGHNTVFWYRQTMMQGLELLAYFRNRAPLDDSGMPKDRFSAEMPDATLATLKIQPSEPRDSAVYFCASGLVRGTEVELDNEQFFGPGTRLTVL.

This chain uses TRBV7-3 with TRBJ2-7; the match to TRBD1 covers 9 bases. This CDR3 comprises 15 residues. V lost 2 bases and J lost 0; bases outside the gene matches: 2. Per germline, CDR1 SGHTA and CDR2 FQGTGA. In nucleotides, the CDR3 is TGTGCCAGCAGCTTAGGGACAGGGTACTCCTACGAGCAGTACTTC. Its translation is CASSLGTGYSYEQYF.

The chain uses TRBV29-1 and TRBJ2-7; 7 bases fit TRBD2. The J segment lost 0 bases and the V segment lost 7 bases, leaving 9 bases of the junction unmatched. The CDR3 covers 14 residues. The germline V gene has CDR1 SQVTM and CDR2 ANQGSEA. The CDR3 spells CSAQLAEGSYEQYF. The CDR3 DNA follows: TGCAGCGCCCAGCTAGCGGAAGGCTCCTACGAGCAGTACTTC.

The sample holds a few counts of this clonotype. V and J are TRBV4-1 and TRBJ1-4; D is possibly TRBD1 (5 bases). V lost 1 base, J lost 8 bases, and 11 bases lay in between. Germline V gene data show CDR1 as MGHRA and CDR2 as YSYEKL. The CDR3 runs to 14 residues. CDR3: CASSQGGLGEKLFF. CDR3 coding DNA: TGCGCCAGCAGCCAAGGGGGCCTGGGGGAAAAACTGTTTTTT.

This clonotype turned up a few times. The genes are TRBV28 and TRBJ2-7; D remains unclear. Trimming removed 6 bases from V and 0 bases from J, with 9 bases in between. The V gene's germline CDR1 is MDHEN and CDR2 SYDVKM. The CDR3 spans 13 residues. CDR3 protein: CASRLTSSYEQYF. The CDR3 DNA reads as TGTGCCAGCAGGCTCACGAGCTCCTACGAGCAGTACTTC.

This clonotype was detected only a few times. The chain recombines TRBV6-2 or TRBV6-3 with TRBJ2-3, with a weak D call TRBD2 (6 bases). V lost 6 bases to trimming and J lost 0 bases, with 13 bases between them. From germline, CDR1 is MNHEY and CDR2 SVGEGT. The CDR3 has 15 residues. CDR3 in amino acids: CASSHRDSSTDTQYF. In DNA, the CDR3 is TGTGCCAGCAGCCACCGGGACTCAAGCACAGATACGCAGTATTTT.

This clonotype turned up a few times. The V call is TRBV4-1, the J call TRBJ1-1; D ambiguous. In germline, CDR1 is MGHRA, CDR2 YSYEKL. The CDR3 sequence is 15 residues long. Deletions cut 4 bases from V and 4 bases from J, with 16 bases between. The DNA of the CDR3 is TGCGCCAGCAGCCCCTCCGGCGCAGGAGGCACTGAAGCTTTCTTT. It codes for CASSPSGAGGTEAFF.

This clonotype was observed a handful of times. The rearrangement uses TRBV4-1 and TRBJ1-1; D is unclear. Trimming took 2 bases from V and 1 from J, leaving 14 bases between them. Germline CDR1 is MGHRA and CDR2 is YSYEKL. The CDR3 length is 16 residues. CDR3 bases: TGCGCCAGCAGCCAAAGAATCCCCGAAGGGAACACTGAAGCTTTCTTT. Translated, it gives CASSQRIPEGNTEAFF.

This chain connects TRBV29-1 to TRBJ2-7; 7 nucleotides match TRBD2. Looked up from germline, CDR1 is SQVTM and CDR2 is ANQGSEA. V lost 2 bases to trimming and J lost 0 bases; unmatched junction nucleotides: 4. The CDR3 is 14 amino acids. The CDR3 region is CSVELAVSSYEQYF. The CDR3 DNA is TGCAGCGTTGAACTAGCGGTGAGCTCCTACGAGCAGTACTTC.

V and J are TRBV9 and TRBJ2-1, with TRBD2 matching 11 bases. The germline CDR1 and CDR2 sequences are SGDLS and YYNGEE. The CDR3 has 15 residues. The DNA for the CDR3 is TGTGCTAAGCTATCGACTAGCGGGGTGTACAATGAGCAGTTCTTC. As protein: CAKLSTSGVYNEQFF.

This clonotype was picked up a small number of times. V is TRBV29-1 and J is TRBJ2-1; D uncertain. Trimming took off 7 bases at V and 10 bases at J, with 17 bases between the two ends. The germline gives CDR1 SQVTM, CDR2 ANQGSEA. This CDR3 region has 12 residues. Written as DNA, the CDR3 is TGCAGCGGTCTAGTGGGCCCTGGAGAGCAGTTCTTC. Residues: CSGLVGPGEQFF.

This clonotype was counted at least ten times. The chain has TRBV24-1 and TRBJ2-5; TRBD1 matches 8 bases. The CDR3 is 15 amino acids. Germline values: CDR1 KGHDR, CDR2 SFDVKD. The V gene end was trimmed by 3 bases and the J gene end by 5 bases; junction bases not matched to a gene: 7. In DNA, the CDR3 is TGTGCCACCAGTGATCGGACAGGGTCCCGGGAGACCCAGTACTTC. This translates into CATSDRTGSRETQYF.

In its sample, this clonotype was seen many times. The chain employs TRBV28 and TRBJ2-1; no firm D call. The CDR3 loop spans 12 amino acids. Germline V gene sequence: CDR1 MDHEN, CDR2 SYDVKM. V lost 2 bases to trimming and J lost 4 bases, with 3 bases between them. This chain's CDR3 is CASSLDYNEQFF. The CDR3 nucleotides read TGTGCCAGCAGTTTAGATTACAATGAGCAGTTCTTC.

This chain joins TRBV7-7 and TRBJ2-2; D is perhaps TRBD2 (5 bases). Trimming removed 11 bases at V and 7 bases at J, with 14 bases between. The CDR3 is made up of 12 amino acids. Germline loops: CDR1 SSHAT, CDR2 FNYEAQ (reference sequence). CDR3 DNA: TGTGCCGCCACGGGGTTTGGCGGGGAGCTGTTTTTT. Encoded protein: CAATGFGGELFF.

The rearrangement uses TRBV5-5 and TRBJ2-5; 7 bases agree with TRBD2. There are 14 residues in the CDR3. The V and J ends lost 4 bases and 0 bases, in that order; junction bases with no gene match: 3. Germline V gene sequence: CDR1 SGHKS, CDR2 YYEKEE (reference sequence). The CDR3 DNA reads as TGTGCCAGCAGCCAACTAGCGAACCAAGAGACCCAGTACTTC. This encodes CASSQLANQETQYF.

The chain employs TRBV10-3 and TRBJ1-1; D not resolved. CDR3 length: 13 amino acids. Germline loops: CDR1 ENHRY, CDR2 SYGVKD. V lost 0 bases, J lost 4 bases, and 6 bases lay in between. As DNA, the CDR3 is TGTGCCATCAGTGAGTCCGGGTTCACTGAAGCTTTCTTT. This encodes CAISESGFTEAFF.

The chain combines TRBV11-1 with TRBJ1-3; 8 positions match TRBD1. The ends lost 5 bases at V and 0 bases at J; junction bases unmatched: 15. CDR1 SGHAT and CDR2 FQDESV come from the germline V gene (reference sequence). The CDR3 is 19 residues long. Here the CDR3 DNA reads TGTGCCAGCAGCCCACGAGGTGCGGACAGGGTATTCTCTGGAAACACCATATATTTT. Translation gives CASSPRGADRVFSGNTIYF.

This clonotype has ten or more counts. CDR3 in amino acids: CSGGTGVNEQYF. CDR3 sequence (DNA): TGCAGCGGCGGAACGGGAGTCAACGAGCAGTACTTC. V and J are TRBV29-1 and TRBJ2-7; weak D call: TRBD2 (6 bases). This CDR3 region has 12 residues. The V end was cut by 7 bases, the J end by 5 bases, with 15 bases between. CDR1 is SQVTM and CDR2 is ANQGSEA in the germline V gene.

In its sample, this clonotype was seen a few times. The CDR3 sequence is CASSYEDSGYNEQFF. CDR3 coding DNA: TGTGCCAGCAGTTACGAGGACTCAGGCTACAATGAGCAGTTCTTC. This chain joins TRBV6-5 and TRBJ2-1; tentatively, D is TRBD2 (5 bases). This CDR3 spans 15 amino acids. Germline V lookup: CDR1 MNHEY, CDR2 SVGAGI. V shed 2 bases and J shed 3 bases, with 11 bases lying between them.

This chain links TRBV27 with TRBJ2-7; the match to TRBD1 covers 10 bases. Germline CDR1 reads MNHEY; CDR2 reads SMNVEV (reference sequence). This CDR3 spans 13 amino acids. Losses at the gene ends were 7 bases for V and 4 bases for J; bases not matched to a gene: 4. The CDR3 reads CASMTGQGYEQYF. The CDR3 bases are TGTGCCAGCATGACGGGACAGGGGTACGAGCAGTACTTC.

The gene calls are TRBV6-1 and TRBJ2-3; tentative D call: TRBD2 (6 bases). Germline loops: CDR1 MNHNS, CDR2 SASEGT. Trimming shortened V by 6 bases and J by 2 bases, and 15 bases separated the two germline ends. The CDR3 loop spans 15 amino acids. Written as DNA, the CDR3 is TGTGCCAGCAGCCACCGGGACTGGGCCACAGATACGCAGTATTTT. It specifies CASSHRDWATDTQYF.

This chain uses TRBV12-3 or TRBV12-4 with TRBJ2-7; 9 bases match TRBD2. Trimming removed 5 bases from V and 5 bases from J; junction bases left unmatched: 7. The CDR3 consists of 14 residues. CDR3 bases: TGTGCCAGCAGTCCCCTAGCGGGAATCGACGAGCAGTACTTC. This codes for CASSPLAGIDEQYF.